This T cell receptor beta chain is drawn from a study of CD8+ T cells in alopecia areata. The CDR3 runs 13 residues. Deletions cut 4 bases from V and 4 bases from J, with 9 bases between. CDR1 is MNHEY, CDR2 SMNVEV, per germline (reference sequence). The treatment: oral pan-JAK inhibitor, 5-10 mg twice daily. Following extraction, RNA underwent reverse transcription to cDNA, which served as the sequencing template. Clones were sequenced by immunoSEQ multiplex PCR, and TCRdb holds only the in-frame ones, with some missing. Of around 140,000 clones in the sample, nearly 55% were seen once. In its sample, this clone was seen a few times.

The sequencing here drew on CD8+ T cells sorted from blood, taken at week 4, from a patient treated with tofacitinib. V usage is TRBV27 and J usage is TRBJ2-3; D tentatively fits TRBD1 or TRBD2 (5 bases each). This sequence was found in a human donor with alopecia areata. The CDR3 coding sequence is TGTGCCAGCAGTTGGGGGTACTCAGATACGCAGTATTTT. Translation: CASSWGYSDTQYF.